This is a list of T cell receptor beta chains from one sample in a study of OX40 agonist ivuxolimab in advanced cancers. The table came from immunoSEQ multiplex PCR; TCRdb's copy has only in-frame clones and leaves some out. The sample shows tens of thousands of clones, roughly 82% of them seen only once. The starting material was CD4+ or CD8+ T cells sorted from blood, obtained in a trial of the OX40 agonist ivuxolimab. The receptors stem from an adult with an advanced solid tumor such as melanoma, head and neck, liver or kidney cancer. Both conserved end residues are trimmed from each CDR3. Fields, in order: clone size, V gene, CDR3 protein. Size is omitted from some rows. Given values are once, few, many or a class for expanded clones.

>.|TRBV18
ASSPPNNYEQY
>.|TRBV19
ASSARREASYEQY
>.|TRBV5-4
ASSFDPGSNQPQH
>.|TRBV6-5
ASSQGLSRTDTQY
>.|TRBV13
ASSSRTSGSFYEQY
>.|TRBV6-5
ASSYTQGRNYGYT
>.|TRBV23-1
ASSQPRDRVDPREQY
>.|TRBV13
ASSLGRNRLEQY
>.|TRBV28
ASRPGTGREYGYT
>.|TRBV6-6
AGRDAGFSGNTIY
>.|TRBV7-2
ASSLLGTSYEQY
>few|TRBV28
ASTVGFGTSGLGGY
>.|TRBV19
ASNKDGGRSPLH
>.|TRBV5-6
ASSTAGVGGSYEQY
>.|TRBV29-1
SVEGTGVDNEQF
>.|TRBV19
ASKGQGSAAQH
>.|TRBV7-8
ASSLFDRASEQY
>.|TRBV5-6
ASSSPSRGAKNIQY
>.|TRBV18
ASSLQSTDTQY
>.|TRBV5-1
ASSGGDNQPQH
>.|TRBV28
ASSLSRGYEQY
>.|TRBV18
ASSPQREETQY
>.|TRBV30
AWSGGRNPSTDTQY
>.|TRBV19
ASTGGSEAF
>.|TRBV18
ASSQDRVGQPQH
>few|TRBV29-1
SVVPGQQETQY
>.|TRBV7-2
ASSLVHREYEQY
>.|TRBV4-1
ASNRGGITEAF
>.|TRBV7-8
ASSLYGQAYEQY
>few|TRBV14
ASSQDRGGAMVYEQY
>.|TRBV2
ASSVRQEYNEQF
>.|TRBV5-6
ASSLGLAGTYGELF
>.|TRBV2
ASSERYEAF
>.|TRBV7-2
ASSTQNWAGELF
>.|TRBV6-6
ASRNGGEEVIT
>.|TRBV7-2
ASRGEPYEQY
>.|TRBV28
ASSWGPDTQY
>.|TRBV5-6
ASSWGQRTYEQY
>.|TRBV28
ASSGQHGELF
>.|TRBV21-1
ASNGTGTEKLF
>.|TRBV6-1
ASSGAAGANVLT
>.|TRBV30
AWRPLWPGRFTETQY
>.|TRBV6-1
ASSRAGTEAF
>once|TRBV5-4
ASSGFEGQGTLPSGNTIY
>.|TRBV21-1
ASNRNPLPRYEQY